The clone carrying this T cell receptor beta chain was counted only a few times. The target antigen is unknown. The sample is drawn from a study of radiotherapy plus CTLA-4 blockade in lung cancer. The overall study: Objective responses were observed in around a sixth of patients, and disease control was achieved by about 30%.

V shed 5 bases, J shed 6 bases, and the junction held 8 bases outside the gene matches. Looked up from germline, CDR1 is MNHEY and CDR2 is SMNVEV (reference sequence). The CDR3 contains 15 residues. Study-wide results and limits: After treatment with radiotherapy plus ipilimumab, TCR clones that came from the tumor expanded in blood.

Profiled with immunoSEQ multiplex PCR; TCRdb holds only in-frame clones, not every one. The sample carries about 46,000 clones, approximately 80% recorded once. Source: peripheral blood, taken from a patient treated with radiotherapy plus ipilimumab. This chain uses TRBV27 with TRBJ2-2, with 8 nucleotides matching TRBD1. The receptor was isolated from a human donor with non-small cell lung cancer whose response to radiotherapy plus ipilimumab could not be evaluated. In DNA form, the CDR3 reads TGTGCCAGCAGTATAAGACAGGGGAAGGCCGGGGAGCTGTTTTTT. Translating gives CASSIRQGKAGELFF.